One T cell receptor (beta chain) is described in this entry. Its antigen specificity is not known. Base qualities are not provided; no much larger clone lies one nucleotide away. Preparation of the library involved the immunoSEQ multiplex PCR assay. In TCRdb, the immuneACCESS table is reduced to in-frame sequences with V and J assigned. These tables do not hold every clone; where another copy was compared, an unresolved V gene accounts for under half, and the others remain unexplained. For this sample there are hundreds of thousands of clones; roughly 74% appear just once. 0.013% of the sample goes to the ten largest clones. These data originate in a study of shared T cell receptors in the human thymus (dated by TCRdb to about 2021). With respect to the entire study: The study examined how self-reactive, shared T-cell receptor alpha chains are generated in the human thymus.

As encoded in the germline V gene, CDR1 is MDHEN while CDR2 is SYDVKM. There are 14 amino acids in the CDR3, from cysteine to phenylalanine inclusive. Kept here is only the CDR3 DNA, which spans 42 bases and is read in frame from base 1. V is pared back by 7 bases and J by 0 bases, with 13 bases lying between the germline termini. Another study also made use of these data, one on human thymus T cells. As that second paper reports: Donors were immunologically healthy infants undergoing open corrective cardiac surgery for congenital heart defects in Finland. The thymus tissue came from surgical resects taken out during corrective cardiac surgery. Usage of V and J gene segments appeared to be biased in both the thymic and the peripheral blood repertoires. According to the related research, thymic TCR repertoires were highly overlapping among unrelated individuals. The study characterized TCR alpha and beta repertoires from about 8 infant thymus samples and a few related peripheral blood samples. The infant donors were roughly 7 to 244 days old, and the cohort included six males and two females. Thymocytes were mechanically released from the tissue and were stored as pellets of roughly 9.5-30 million cells at -70 degrees C. A QIAsymphony instrument was used to extract genomic DNA from the frozen cell pellets. Using the immunoSEQ multiplex PCR assay, the TCRB and TCRAD loci were amplified from a standardized quantity of quality-controlled genomic DNA. The amplicons spanned the V(D)J region and were long enough to cover the CDR3 and allow V and J genes to be identified. Amplicon sequencing was performed on an Illumina platform through the commercial immunoSEQ service. Primer bias and sequencing errors were corrected as previously described, and TCRAD and TCRB were defined on the basis of the IMGT database. Repertoires were analysed with immunoSEQ Analyzer 3.0 and VDJTools, covering basic statistics, V/J segment usage, diversity estimates, rarefaction and pairwise overlap. To estimate diversity, the Chao1, ChaoE, Efron-Thisted, Shannon and inverse Simpson indices were applied, and diversity was also estimated on datasets down-sampled to the smallest sample. For repertoire overlap, CDR3 nucleotide sequence, V gene and J gene had to match strictly, and clustering was done by Jaccard-based multidimensional scaling. On average, thymus samples yielded 650,000 to 1,000,000 unique TCRB clonotypes, whereas blood samples yielded about 80,000.

Here the chain combines TRBV28 and TRBJ2-7; the D gene cannot be resolved reliably. The material sequenced was thymocytes. This clonotype originated in a boy younger than two with a congenital heart defect. Donor details come from another sample of the same person, matched by shared clones. CDR3 protein: CASTLNPDSYEQYF. In nucleotide form, the sequence is TGTGCCAGCACCCTGAACCCAGACTCCTACGAGCAGTACTTC.